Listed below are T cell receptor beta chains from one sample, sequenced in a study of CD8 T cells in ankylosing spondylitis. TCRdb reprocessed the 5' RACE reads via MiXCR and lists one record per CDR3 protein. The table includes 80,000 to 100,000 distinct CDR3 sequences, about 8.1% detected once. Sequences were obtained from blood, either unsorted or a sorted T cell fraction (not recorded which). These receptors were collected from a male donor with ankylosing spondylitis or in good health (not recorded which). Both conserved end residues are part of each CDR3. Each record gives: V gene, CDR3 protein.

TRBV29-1 CSVGAAVNTGELFF
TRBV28 CASRYRPGQPDNEQFF
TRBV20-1 CSARPTGGNYGYTF
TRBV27 CASSKGGVYEQYF
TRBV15 CATSSGQGAADTQYF
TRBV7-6 CASSLGGYQPQHF
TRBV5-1 CAGSSGGATETQYF
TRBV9 CASRRTEENTEAFF
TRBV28 CASSLRTPTNYGYTF
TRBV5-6 CASSLVGTGIYEQYF
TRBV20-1 CSARATGQGRLNQPQHF
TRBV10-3 CAISEVGAGNSPLHF
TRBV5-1 CASSLVEASNTGELFF
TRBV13 CASRRTGGTIYF
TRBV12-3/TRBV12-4 CASSFAGVQETQYF
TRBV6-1 CASTPDRGGSTDTQYF
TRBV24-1 CATSDLSWTGMETQYF